This T cell receptor beta chain originates from a study of blood T cell repertoires in COVID-19. Study-wide background: The United States, Italy and Spain were the sources of the acute and convalescent COVID-19 samples.

In terms of age and location, participants ranged from about 18 to 95 years and lived in about 25 US areas. Participants' own reports of clinical history determined their cohort assignment. With 4 bases removed from V and 5 bases from J, the gap between germline ends came to 15 bases. The length of the CDR3 is 14 residues. Germline V CDR1 and CDR2: LGHDT, YNNKEL (reference sequence). Per the original data handling: Cell counts per sample came from amplifying reference gene primers. Repertoires were generated with immunoSEQ multiplex PCR, while TCRdb's copy carries only in-frame clones and drops some. V and J calls and clone size are as listed in that table; D and trimming were resolved from the DNA. The sample includes a few hundred thousand clones, around 85% of them seen just once.

The sequenced sample consisted of PBMCs or T cells enriched from blood (not recorded which). J is TRBJ2-7 and V is TRBV3-1 (or the pseudogene TRBV3-2); D unclear. The receptor was derived from a woman aged 40 to 50 who had recovered from COVID-19. The CDR3: CASSLRMVANEQYF. In DNA, the CDR3 is TGTGCCAGCAGCCTGCGGATGGTGGCAAACGAGCAGTACTTC.